A single sample is the source of the 3 T cell receptor beta chains below, sequenced in a study of neurological immune-mediated disorders (dated by TCRdb to between 2018 and 2021). The method was 5' RACE. Sequencer: Illumina HiSeq 2500. TCRdb reanalyzed the raw reads on its own, using fastp at Q25 for trimming and MiXCR for clone calling, and kept in-frame beta chains. Rows matching on CDR3 protein sequence are summarized as one entry with the most common DNA and genes. The sample yields approximately 89,000 distinct CDR3 sequences; less than 15% were counted once. Roughly 4.8% of the sample comes from the top ten. This specimen's time point label, per the study, means: longitudinal time-point 2. The material sequenced was PBMCs. The receptors shown here come from a female donor with HTLV-1-associated myelopathy (HAM/TSP).

This clonotype was seen at least ten times. The chain recombines TRBV7-7 with TRBJ2-3; D is ambiguous. The CDR3 totals 13 residues. V lost 1 base to trimming and J lost 3 bases, with 5 bases between them. Germline lookup yields CDR1 SSHAT and CDR2 FNYEAQ (reference sequence). The CDR3 sequence: CASSLGQTDTQYF. The CDR3 DNA sequence: TGTGCCAGCAGCTTAGGGCAAACAGATACGCAGTATTTT.

This clonotype was counted many times. The chain combines TRBV7-2 with TRBJ2-5; 7 bases fit TRBD1. V was pared by 3 bases and J by 4 bases, with 8 bases of the junction left unmatched. The CDR3 extends over 15 amino acids. Germline V lookup: CDR1 SGHTA, CDR2 FQGNSA. For the CDR3, the DNA is TGTGCCAGCAGCTTCCGCCCGGACAGGCCAGAGACCCAGTACTTC. This sequence encodes CASSFRPDRPETQYF. Full variable domain (outside the CDR3, taken from reference TRBV7-2 and TRBJ2-5): GAGVSQSPSNKVTEKGKDVELRCDPISGHTALYWYRQSLGQGLEFLIYFQGNSAPDKSGLPSDRFSAERTGGSVSTLTIQRTQQEDSAVYLCASSFRPDRPETQYFGPGTRLLVL.

The V gene is TRBV3-1, the J gene TRBJ2-2; D is perhaps TRBD2 (5 bases). The CDR3 totals 15 residues. Trimming stripped 6 bases from V and 4 bases from J, with 15 bases between. In germline, CDR1 is LGHDT, CDR2 YNNKEL (reference sequence). CDR3 in amino acids: CASRYGGGPTGELFF. The DNA of the CDR3 is TGTGCCAGCAGATATGGAGGCGGCCCCACCGGGGAGCTGTTTTTT.